The entry below describes one TCR beta chain. TCRdb reprocessed the 5' RACE reads and stores each CDR3 protein as one record, lacking DNA. In total, the table holds 200,000 to 300,000 distinct CDR3 sequences. This sample was included in a study of T cells expressing NK-cell markers. The CDR3 extends over 15 amino acids. CDR1 SGHRS and CDR2 YFSETQ come from the germline V gene. The rearrangement joins TRBV5-1 to TRBJ2-1; without DNA, the TCRdb call of TRBD1 cannot be checked. The sequencing sample was made of blood T cells: a sorted CD56 or NKG2C T cell subset, CD4+ or CD8+ T cells, or bulk PBMC T cells (not recorded which). The sequence came from a young man in good health. CDR3 sequence reads: CASSVTDRVYNEQFF.